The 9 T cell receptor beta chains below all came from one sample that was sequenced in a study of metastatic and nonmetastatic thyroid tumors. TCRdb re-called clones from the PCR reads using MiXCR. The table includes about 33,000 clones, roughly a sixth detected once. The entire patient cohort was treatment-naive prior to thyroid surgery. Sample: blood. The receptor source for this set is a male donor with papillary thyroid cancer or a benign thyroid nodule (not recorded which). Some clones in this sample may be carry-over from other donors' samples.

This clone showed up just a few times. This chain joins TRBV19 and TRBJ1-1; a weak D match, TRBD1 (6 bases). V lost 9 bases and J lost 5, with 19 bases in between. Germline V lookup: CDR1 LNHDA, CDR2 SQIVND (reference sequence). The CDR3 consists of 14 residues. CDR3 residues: CASRDITNGTEAFF. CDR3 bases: TGTGCCAGCCGGGACATCACGAATGGGACTGAAGCTTTCTTT.

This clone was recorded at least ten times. The CDR3 DNA follows: TGTGCCACCAGCGCCGGGACAGGGGGGAATGAGCAGTTCTTC. Its translation: CATSAGTGGNEQFF. This rearrangement joins TRBV15 to TRBJ2-1; 11 nucleotides match TRBD1. The germline V gene encodes CDR1 LNHNV and CDR2 YYDKDF (reference sequence). The V segment lost 5 bases and the J segment 7 bases; nucleotides outside the gene matches: 4. The CDR3 sequence is 14 residues long.

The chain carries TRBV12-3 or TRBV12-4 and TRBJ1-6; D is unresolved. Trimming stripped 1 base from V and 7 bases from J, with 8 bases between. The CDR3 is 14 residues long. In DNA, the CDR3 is TGTGCCAGCAGTTTAGAGGGTCTGAATTCACCCCTCCACTTT. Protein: CASSLEGLNSPLHF.

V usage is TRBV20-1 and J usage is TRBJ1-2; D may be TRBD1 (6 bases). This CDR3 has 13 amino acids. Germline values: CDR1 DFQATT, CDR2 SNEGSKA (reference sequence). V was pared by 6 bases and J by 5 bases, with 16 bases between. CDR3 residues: CSAHVLGGYGYTF. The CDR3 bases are TGCAGTGCACATGTATTAGGGGGATATGGCTACACCTTC.

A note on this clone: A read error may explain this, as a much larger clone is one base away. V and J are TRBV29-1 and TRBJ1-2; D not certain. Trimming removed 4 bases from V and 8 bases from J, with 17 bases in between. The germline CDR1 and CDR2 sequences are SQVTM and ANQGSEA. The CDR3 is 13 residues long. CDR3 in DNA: TGCAGCGTTGTCAGTGGAGCCCTATACGGCTACACCTTC. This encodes CSVVSGALYGYTF.

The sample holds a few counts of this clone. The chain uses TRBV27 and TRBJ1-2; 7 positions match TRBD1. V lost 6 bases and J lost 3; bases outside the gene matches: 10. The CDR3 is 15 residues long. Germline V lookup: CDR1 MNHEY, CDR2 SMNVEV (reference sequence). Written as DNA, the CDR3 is TGTGCCAGCAGGCCCCCGGGACAGAAGTACTATGGCTACACCTTC. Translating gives CASRPPGQKYYGYTF.

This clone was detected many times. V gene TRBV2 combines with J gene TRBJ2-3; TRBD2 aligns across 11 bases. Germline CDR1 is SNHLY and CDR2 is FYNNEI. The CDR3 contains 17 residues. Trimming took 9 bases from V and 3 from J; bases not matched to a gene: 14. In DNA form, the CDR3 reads TGTGCCAGTAACACAGCACTAGCGGGAGAAACGACAGATACGCAGTATTTT. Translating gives CASNTALAGETTDTQYF.

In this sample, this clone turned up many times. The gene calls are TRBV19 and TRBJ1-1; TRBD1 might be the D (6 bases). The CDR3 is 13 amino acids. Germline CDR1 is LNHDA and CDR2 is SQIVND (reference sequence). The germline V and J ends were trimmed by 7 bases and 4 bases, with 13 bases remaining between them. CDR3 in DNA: TGTGCCAGTAACCCCTGGGGGGCCACTGAAGCTTTCTTT. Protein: CASNPWGATEAFF.

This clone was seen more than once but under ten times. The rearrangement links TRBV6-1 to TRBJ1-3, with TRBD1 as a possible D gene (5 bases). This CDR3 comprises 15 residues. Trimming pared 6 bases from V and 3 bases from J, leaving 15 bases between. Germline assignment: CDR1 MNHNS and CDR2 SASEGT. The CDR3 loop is CASRQWTTRGNTIYF. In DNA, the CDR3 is TGTGCCAGCAGACAATGGACAACGCGTGGAAACACCATATATTTT.